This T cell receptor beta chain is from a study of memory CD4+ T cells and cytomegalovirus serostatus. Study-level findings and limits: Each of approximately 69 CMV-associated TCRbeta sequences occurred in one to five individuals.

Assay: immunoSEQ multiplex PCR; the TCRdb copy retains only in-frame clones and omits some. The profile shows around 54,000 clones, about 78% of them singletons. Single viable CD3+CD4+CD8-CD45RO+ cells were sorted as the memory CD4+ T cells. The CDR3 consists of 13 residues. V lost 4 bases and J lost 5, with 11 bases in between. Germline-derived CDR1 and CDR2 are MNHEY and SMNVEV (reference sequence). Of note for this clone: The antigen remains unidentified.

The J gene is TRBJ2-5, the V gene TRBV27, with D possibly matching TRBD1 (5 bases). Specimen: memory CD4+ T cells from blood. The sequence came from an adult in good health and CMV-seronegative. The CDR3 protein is CASSSRAGETQYF. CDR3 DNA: TGTGCCAGCAGTTCCCGGGCAGGGGAGACCCAGTACTTC.